Presented here are 22 T cell receptor beta chains from one specimen sequenced in a study of glioma-infiltrating T cells listed by TCRdb under 2016. The run used an Illumina MiSeq. TCR alpha and beta CDR3 regions were amplified with the iRepertoire nested amplicon-rescue multiplex PCR (arm-PCR) platform from RNA. TCRdb trimmed public reads at Q25 via fastp, called clones via MiXCR and kept in-frame beta chains. All rows with the same CDR3 protein become a single entry with the most common DNA and genes. For this sample there are some 190,000 distinct CDR3 sequences; around 30% appear just once. The ten largest clones capture around 20% of the sample. The sequencing sample was made of glioma tissue, nonneoplastic brain tissue, or PBMCs (not recorded which). The receptor source for this set is a human donor with low-grade glioma or glioblastoma, undergoing nonglioma brain surgery, or in good health (not recorded which).

Comments on this clonotype: Just one base apart from a much larger clone, this may be a read error. The chain employs TRBV4-1 and TRBJ2-5, with TRBD2 matching over 9 bases. The J call may be faulty, since TRBJ2-7 better matches the DNA end. The CDR3 is 17 residues long. Germline CDR1 is MGHRA and CDR2 is YSYEKL. The CDR3 coding sequence is TGCGCCAGCATCCAAGATATGGCGGGAGGGCCTGGCTACGAGCAGTACTTC. Protein product: CASIQDMAGGPGYEQYF.

This clonotype turned up a few times. This may be a read error: a much more frequent sequence differs by one nucleotide. The chain links TRBV19 to TRBJ2-7; 9 positions match TRBD1. From germline, CDR1 is LNHDA and CDR2 SQIVND (reference sequence). This CDR3 comprises 13 residues. In nucleotides, the CDR3 is TGTGCCAGTAGTTACGGACAGGGGAAGGAGCAGTGCTTC. It translates to CASSYGQGKEQCF.

This clonotype was observed a few times. The chain employs TRBV7-9 and TRBJ1-5, with D maybe TRBD1 (5 bases). This CDR3 is 14 amino acids long. Germline V lookup: CDR1 SEHNR, CDR2 FQNEAQ (reference sequence). The V end was cut by 7 bases, the J end by 5 bases, with 15 bases between. The CDR3 reads CASNTGADDQPQHF. In DNA, the CDR3 is TGTGCCAGCAACACTGGGGCAGACGATCAGCCCCAGCATTTT.

Concerning this clonotype itself: This may be a read error, as it is one base from a much larger clone. The chain employs TRBV19 and TRBJ1-2; 7 positions match TRBD1. Germline CDR1 is LNHDA and CDR2 is SQIVND (reference sequence). This CDR3 has 14 residues. J lost 2 bases, V lost 7 bases, and 7 bases had no gene match. This CDR3 reads CASIPGDSNYGYTF. The DNA for the CDR3 is TGTGCCAGTATCCCAGGGGACAGCAACTATGGCTACACCTTC.

This clonotype was observed a handful of times. This chain connects TRBV2 to TRBJ1-6; maybe TRBD1 (5 bases). V shed 6 bases and J shed 5 bases, with 11 bases lying between them. This CDR3 has 14 amino acids. From germline, CDR1 is SNHLY and CDR2 FYNNEI. The CDR3 sequence is CASRIDRNNSPLHF. Written as DNA, the CDR3 is TGTGCCAGCAGGATCGACAGAAATAATTCACCCCTCCACTTT.

This clonotype has at least ten counts. This chain uses TRBV7-2 with TRBJ2-3, with 10 bases lining up with TRBD2. CDR1 is SGHTA and CDR2 is FQGNSA in the germline V gene. This CDR3 comprises 16 residues. The junction had 6 bases not matched to a gene; V was cut back by 6 bases and J by 0 bases. CDR3: CASRLRLAGSTDTQYF. As DNA, the CDR3 is TGTGCCAGCAGGCTACGACTAGCGGGCAGCACAGATACGCAGTATTTT.

This clonotype was counted ten times or more. V is TRBV18 and J is TRBJ2-3, with D tentatively TRBD1 or TRBD2 (5 bases each). CDR3 length equals 14 residues. Trimming took 5 bases from V and 1 from J, leaving 10 bases between them. The germline V gene encodes CDR1 KGHSH and CDR2 LQKENI. The CDR3 bases are TGTGCCAGCTCAACAGGAGGAGGCACAGATACGCAGTATTTT. Protein product: CASSTGGGTDTQYF.

With regard to this clonotype: At one boundary the junction diverges from the germline segment, which might be a read error. The V and J genes are TRBV20-1 and TRBJ1-5; D is ambiguous. The CDR3 consists of 12 residues. Germline V CDR1 and CDR2: DFQATT, SNEGSKA (reference sequence). The CDR3 loop reads CSDSRDNQPKHF. The CDR3 nucleotides read TGCAGTGATAGCCGAGACAATCAGCCCAAGCATTTT.

This clonotype was counted at least ten times. The chain employs TRBV7-9 and TRBJ1-3, with D possibly matching TRBD1 (6 bases). The length of the CDR3 is 16 residues. Germline V gene lookup returns CDR1 SEHNR and CDR2 FQNEAQ (reference sequence). Trimming shortened V by 5 bases and J by 0 bases, and 14 bases separated the two germline ends. The CDR3 sequence is CASSPVGASSGNTIYF. Written as DNA, the CDR3 is TGTGCCAGCAGCCCGGTGGGGGCCTCCTCTGGAAACACCATATATTTT.

This clonotype has a count of ten or more. V and J are TRBV2 and TRBJ1-6; D possibly corresponds to TRBD1 (5 bases). Per germline, CDR1 SNHLY and CDR2 FYNNEI. V was pared by 7 bases and J by 9 bases, with 16 bases between. The CDR3 is 14 residues long. The DNA of the CDR3 is TGTGCCAGCACCGAGAGGGGTCGAGGTTCACCCCTCCACTTT. Protein sequence: CASTERGRGSPLHF.

This clonotype came up a few times. The chain recombines TRBV2 with TRBJ1-5; possibly TRBD1 for D (5 bases). CDR1 and CDR2 from the germline V gene are SNHLY and FYNNEI. Trimming stripped 0 bases from V and 0 bases from J, with 9 bases between. The CDR3 is made up of 16 amino acids. This CDR3 is CASSEAGPGSNQPQHF. The CDR3 DNA follows: TGTGCCAGCAGTGAAGCGGGGCCGGGTAGCAATCAGCCCCAGCATTTT.

The chain has TRBV19 and TRBJ1-2; 10 nucleotides align to TRBD1. Trimming at V came to 4 bases and at J to 3 bases, leaving 5 bases not matched to a gene. The germline gives CDR1 LNHDA, CDR2 SQIVND (reference sequence). The CDR3 spans 15 residues. CDR3 sequence (DNA): TGTGCCAGTAGTACCGGGACAGGGGTTCACTATGGCTACACCTTC. Protein: CASSTGTGVHYGYTF.

This clonotype occurred many times. This rearrangement joins TRBV5-1 to TRBJ1-5; tentative D call: TRBD1 (5 bases). Germline assignment: CDR1 SGHRS and CDR2 YFSETQ. V was shortened by 0 bases and J by 5 bases, with 9 bases between the two germline ends. The CDR3 contains 14 residues. The CDR3 coding sequence is TGCGCCAGCAGCTTGGGACAGAACGATCAGCCCCAGCATTTT. Protein: CASSLGQNDQPQHF.

The chain has TRBV9 and TRBJ2-1; 8 bases line up with TRBD2. J lost 6 bases, V lost 0 bases, and 8 bases had no gene match. This CDR3 comprises 16 residues. Germline V gene data show CDR1 as SGDLS and CDR2 as YYNGEE. CDR3 loop: CASSVGLTGGFNEQFF. CDR3 DNA sequence: TGTGCCAGCAGCGTAGGACTAACGGGAGGGTTCAATGAGCAGTTCTTC.

This clonotype has ten or more counts. V and J are TRBV27 and TRBJ1-2, with a possible D match to TRBD1 (5 bases). Germline-derived CDR1 and CDR2 are MNHEY and SMNVEV (reference sequence). CDR3 length: 14 residues. Trimming pared 3 bases from V and 4 bases from J, leaving 12 bases between. In DNA form, the CDR3 reads TGTGCCAGCAGTTTCAACCGGGGCACCTATGGCTACACCTTC. Translated, it gives CASSFNRGTYGYTF.

Points on this clonotype: A much larger clone lies a single base off, so this may be a read error. The rearrangement joins TRBV29-1 to TRBJ1-1; D gene uncertain. The CDR3 is made up of 12 amino acids. Germline loops: CDR1 SQVTM, CDR2 ANQGSEA. Trimming took off 7 bases at V and 2 bases at J, with 11 bases between the two ends. The CDR3 nucleotides read TGCAGCGCCGACATGTGCAACACTGAAGCTTTCTTT. Translating gives CSADMCNTEAFF. Complete variable domain (other parts from reference TRBV29-1 and TRBJ1-1): SAVISQKPSRDICQRGTSLTIQCQVDSQVTMMFWYRQQPGQSLTLIATANQGSEATYESGFVIDKFPISRPNLTFSTLTVSNMSPEDSSIYLCSADMCNTEAFFGQGTRLTVV.

This clonotype was observed once. The V call is TRBV7-9, the J call TRBJ2-7, with no clear D. Per the germline V gene, CDR1 is SEHNR and CDR2 is FQNEAQ (reference sequence). The CDR3 loop spans 14 amino acids. The V and J ends lost 5 bases and 1 base respectively, with 12 bases between them. CDR3 nucleotide sequence: TGTGCCAGCAGCCCCTTCGGTTATTCCTACGAGCAGTACTTC. It yields the protein CASSPFGYSYEQYF.

This clonotype was seen repeatedly, ten times or more. The chain links TRBV20-1 to TRBJ2-7; 10 bases fit TRBD1. The CDR3 covers 16 residues. Germline V gene data show CDR1 as DFQATT and CDR2 as SNEGSKA (reference sequence). V gave up 5 bases and J gave up 4 bases; unmatched junction bases: 14. As DNA, the CDR3 is TGCAGTGCTTCCCGAACGGCGGGACAGGGGCTATACGAGCAGTACTTC. Protein sequence: CSASRTAGQGLYEQYF.

Many counts were recorded for this clonotype. The V gene is TRBV10-3, the J gene TRBJ1-2; D possibly corresponds to TRBD1 (6 bases). Trimming stripped 6 bases from V and 2 bases from J, with 10 bases between. The CDR3 has 13 residues. Germline V gene sequence: CDR1 ENHRY, CDR2 SYGVKD. The CDR3 DNA is TGTGCCATCAGCTATGGACAGAACTATGGCTACACCTTC. The encoded protein is CAISYGQNYGYTF.

This clonotype has a count of ten or more. CDR3 DNA sequence: TGTGCCAGCAGCTCGGAGGGGACAGGTTCCTACAATGAGCAGTTCTTC. Translated, it gives CASSSEGTGSYNEQFF. The chain carries TRBV7-8 and TRBJ2-1; 8 bases map to TRBD1. Germline CDR1 is SGHVS and CDR2 is FQNEAQ. This CDR3 contains 16 residues. V shed 4 bases, J shed 1 base, and the junction held 6 bases outside the gene matches.

This clonotype has just a few counts. The chain couples TRBV29-1 to TRBJ1-1; D call uncertain. V was pared by 4 bases and J by 3 bases, with 15 bases between. The CDR3 loop spans 14 amino acids. Germline CDR1 is SQVTM and CDR2 is ANQGSEA. CDR3: CSVGYRGGHTEAFF. In nucleotides, the CDR3 is TGCAGCGTTGGGTATCGGGGAGGACACACTGAAGCTTTCTTT.

This clonotype has at least ten counts. The J gene is TRBJ2-7, the V gene TRBV27, with TRBD2 matching 10 bases. CDR1 is MNHEY, CDR2 SMNVEV, per germline (reference sequence). With 6 bases clipped from V and 3 bases from J, the junction kept 5 bases outside the gene matches. This CDR3 has 14 amino acids. CDR3 DNA: TGTGCCAGCAGCCCTAGCGGGGGCCTCTACGAGCAGTACTTC. Its translation is CASSPSGGLYEQYF.